This T cell receptor beta chain appears in the sequencing data of a study of T cell responses to AZD1222 COVID-19 vaccine. Some clones are missing from TCRdb's copy, which holds only in-frame ones; the method was immunoSEQ multiplex PCR. The data contain 60,000 to 80,000 clones, around 80% of them singletons. Trimming pared 0 bases from V and 0 bases from J, leaving 8 bases between. Germline values: CDR1 SEHNR, CDR2 FQNEAQ (reference sequence). The CDR3 runs to 15 residues. The V and J genes are TRBV7-9 and TRBJ1-2, with unresolved D. The sample here was peripheral blood, taken 28 days after the second AZD1222 dose. This TCR came from an adult who received the AZD1222 COVID-19 vaccine. The CDR3 loop reads CASSLAGGSNYGYTF. CDR3 in DNA: TGTGCCAGCAGCTTAGCGGGAGGATCTAACTATGGCTACACCTTC.